Shown below are 17 T cell receptor beta chains from a single sample sequenced in a study of blood T cell repertoires in COVID-19. TCRdb keeps only in-frame clones here, not all; method: immunoSEQ multiplex PCR. The sample includes fewer than 90,000 clones, roughly 70% of them seen just once. Sequenced input: peripheral blood. These receptors were collected from a woman over 75 with acute or convalescent COVID-19.

The V and J genes are TRBV28 and TRBJ1-2, with TRBD1 matching over 7 bases. V was clipped by 6 bases and J by 4 bases; unmatched bases: 5. This CDR3 has 13 residues. The V gene's germline CDR1 is MDHEN and CDR2 SYDVKM. As DNA, the CDR3 is TGTGCCAGCAGCCCCGACAGGGTCTATGGCTACACCTTC. It encodes CASSPDRVYGYTF.

The rearrangement links TRBV7-8 to TRBJ1-1; D is uncertain. Trimming cost V 3 bases and J 0 bases, with 8 bases left between them. In germline, CDR1 is SGHVS, CDR2 FQNEAQ. The CDR3 is 14 residues long. CDR3 sequence (DNA): TGTGCCAGCAGCTTTGAACTGCTGAACACTGAAGCTTTCTTT. This gives the protein CASSFELLNTEAFF.

This clone came up a few times. At one end, the junction sequence differs from germline, possibly due to a read error. V gene TRBV12-5 combines with J gene TRBJ1-1, with 9 bases that match TRBD1. CDR1 and CDR2 from the germline V gene are LGHNT and FRNRAP. There are 13 residues in the CDR3. Here the CDR3 reads CASGLDRGAEAFF. CDR3 coding DNA: TGTGCTAGTGGCTTGGACAGGGGTGCTGAAGCTTTCTTT.

J is TRBJ1-1 and V is TRBV28; unclear D gene. Germline CDR1 MDHEN, CDR2 SYDVKM. The V end lost 3 bases, the J end lost 2 bases, and 4 bases lay between the germline ends. This CDR3 has 12 amino acids. CDR3 sequence: CASSLSNTEAFF. The CDR3 nucleotides are TGTGCCAGCAGTTTGTCTAACACTGAAGCTTTCTTT.

This sequence joins TRBV6-6 and TRBJ1-5; maybe TRBD1 (6 bases). Trimming left V 7 bases short and J 2 bases short, with 12 bases between. The CDR3 is 14 amino acids. Germline-derived CDR1 and CDR2 are MNHNY and SVGAGI (reference sequence). The CDR3 DNA sequence: TGTGCCAGCACCAGGGGAGGGGGCAATCAGCCCCAGCATTTT. As protein: CASTRGGGNQPQHF.

The chain couples TRBV5-4 to TRBJ2-2, with D possibly being TRBD2 (5 bases). The CDR3 spans 15 residues. Trimming cost V 2 bases and J 1 base, with 9 bases left between them. Germline assignment: CDR1 SGHNT and CDR2 YYREEE (reference sequence). The CDR3 DNA is TGTGCCAGCAGCTTATGGGAGAAGAACACCGGGGAGCTGTTTTTT. Translating gives CASSLWEKNTGELFF.

The chain combines TRBV4-3 with TRBJ2-7; tentative D call: TRBD1 (6 bases). This CDR3 is built from 16 residues. Germline CDR1 reads LGHNA; CDR2 reads YSLEER. V shed 0 bases and J shed 0 bases, with 12 bases lying between them. This chain's CDR3 is CASSQDRQGSSYEQYF. In DNA, the CDR3 is TGCGCCAGCAGCCAAGATCGGCAGGGGAGCTCCTACGAGCAGTACTTC.

This clone was observed a few times. This chain uses TRBV7-7 with TRBJ1-3; D gene uncertain. This CDR3 contains 11 residues. Germline V gives CDR1 SSHAT, CDR2 FNYEAQ (reference sequence). For the CDR3, the DNA is TGTGCTTATACAGTGGGAAACACCATATATTTT. Amino acid sequence: CAYTVGNTIYF.

The chain links TRBV15 to TRBJ1-1, with D possibly being TRBD1 (6 bases). The length of the CDR3 is 15 residues. V lost 6 bases to trimming and J lost 7 bases, with 21 bases between them. From germline, CDR1 is LNHNV and CDR2 YYDKDF (reference sequence). The CDR3 DNA is TGTGCCACCAGAGGAGGACCAGGGGTGTTTAGTGAAGCTTTCTTT. Amino acids: CATRGGPGVFSEAFF.

This chain links TRBV28 with TRBJ1-6, with TRBD1 as a possible D gene (6 bases). Trimming stripped 6 bases from V and 0 bases from J, with 9 bases between. From germline, CDR1 is MDHEN and CDR2 SYDVKM. The CDR3 is 15 residues long. The DNA for the CDR3 is TGTGCCAGCAGGGCGGACAGCTCCTATAATTCACCCCTCCACTTT. It translates to CASRADSSYNSPLHF. Full variable domain (outside the CDR3, taken from reference TRBV28 and TRBJ1-6): DVKVTQSSRYLVKRTGEKVFLECVQDMDHENMFWYRQDPGLGLRLIYFSYDVKMKEKGDIPEGYSVSREKKERFSLILESASTNQTSMYLCASRADSSYNSPLHFGNGTRLTVT.

The gene calls are TRBV19 and TRBJ1-1; 9 nucleotides match TRBD1. The CDR3 length is 17 residues. Germline V lookup: CDR1 LNHDA, CDR2 SQIVND (reference sequence). Trimming at V came to 4 bases and at J to 5 bases, leaving 14 bases not matched to a gene. The CDR3 DNA is TGTGCCAGTAGTACCCAGGCCGGTCGGACAGGGGTAACTGAAGCTTTCTTT. Translating gives CASSTQAGRTGVTEAFF.

This clone has just a few counts. The chain has TRBV3-1 (or the pseudogene TRBV3-2) and TRBJ2-5; 8 nucleotides match TRBD2. The V segment lost 5 bases and the J segment 3 bases; nucleotides outside the gene matches: 8. The CDR3 totals 15 residues. Per the germline V gene, CDR1 is LGHDT and CDR2 is YNNKEL (reference sequence). The chain's CDR3 is CASSFGTSREETQYF. In DNA, the CDR3 is TGTGCCAGCAGCTTTGGGACTAGTAGGGAAGAGACCCAGTACTTC.

The chain is built from TRBV4-1 and TRBJ1-2; perhaps TRBD1 as D (5 bases). CDR1 is MGHRA and CDR2 is YSYEKL in the germline V gene. The CDR3 is 14 residues long. The V end was cut by 2 bases, the J end by 6 bases, with 13 bases between. CDR3 nucleotide sequence: TGCGCCAGCAGCCAACTTAGACAGCCTGATGGCTACACCTTC. Translating gives CASSQLRQPDGYTF.

The rearrangement joins TRBV4-3 to TRBJ1-2; 11 nucleotides agree with TRBD1. This CDR3 contains 16 residues. CDR1 is LGHNA and CDR2 is YSLEER in the germline V gene. V lost 2 bases, J lost 3 bases, and 5 bases stayed unmatched. The CDR3 sequence is CASSQPGTGGYYGYTF. The CDR3, as DNA: TGCGCCAGCAGCCAACCCGGGACAGGGGGTTACTATGGCTACACCTTC.

The table lists this clone with a few counts. The V and J genes are TRBV7-8 and TRBJ2-7; tentatively, D is TRBD2 (5 bases). Trimming took 1 base from V and 6 from J, leaving 10 bases between them. The CDR3 is 13 residues long. Germline CDR1 and CDR2: SGHVS and FQNEAQ. DNA for the CDR3: TGTGCCAGCAGCTTAGGTCTAGCTGCCGAGCAGTACTTC. Residues: CASSLGLAAEQYF.

The chain joins TRBV5-5 to TRBJ2-1; 10 bases line up with TRBD2. V lost 4 bases to trimming and J lost 4 bases; unmatched junction nucleotides: 2. The germline CDR1 and CDR2 sequences are SGHKS and YYEKEE (reference sequence). CDR3 size: 14 residues. CDR3 bases: TGTGCCAGCAGCAGTAGCGGGGGGTACAATGAGCAGTTCTTC. Translated, it gives CASSSSGGYNEQFF.

In this sample, this clone turned up a few times. The V and J genes are TRBV10-2 and TRBJ2-5, with a tentative D call TRBD2 (5 bases). CDR1 and CDR2 from the germline V gene are WSHSY and SAAADI. This CDR3 comprises 16 residues. V was pared by 6 bases and J by 5 bases, with 22 bases between. The CDR3 DNA follows: TGCGCCAGCAGCGACCCGAGTCGGCCCGGCGGGGAGACCCAGTACTTC. Its translation: CASSDPSRPGGETQYF.